This TCR beta chain was sequenced for a study of shared clonotypes between healthy human individuals. Assay used: immunoSEQ multiplex PCR; TCRdb lists only in-frame clones, some missing. The table lists more than 900,000 clones, about 80% of them singletons. Trimming removed 4 bases at V and 2 bases at J, with 11 bases between. The CDR3 has 14 residues. The germline V gene encodes CDR1 MGHDK and CDR2 SYGVNS. The sample taken for sequencing was memory CD4+ T cells from PBMCs. The subset here: CD45RA-negative fraction. This receptor was identified in a man aged 18-30 years in good health. Some clones in this sample may be carry-over from other donors' samples. This sequence joins TRBV25-1 and TRBJ2-5; unclear D gene. This chain's CDR3 is CASSGRVPQETQYF. DNA of the CDR3: TGTGCCAGCAGTGGTAGGGTTCCTCAAGAGACCCAGTACTTC.